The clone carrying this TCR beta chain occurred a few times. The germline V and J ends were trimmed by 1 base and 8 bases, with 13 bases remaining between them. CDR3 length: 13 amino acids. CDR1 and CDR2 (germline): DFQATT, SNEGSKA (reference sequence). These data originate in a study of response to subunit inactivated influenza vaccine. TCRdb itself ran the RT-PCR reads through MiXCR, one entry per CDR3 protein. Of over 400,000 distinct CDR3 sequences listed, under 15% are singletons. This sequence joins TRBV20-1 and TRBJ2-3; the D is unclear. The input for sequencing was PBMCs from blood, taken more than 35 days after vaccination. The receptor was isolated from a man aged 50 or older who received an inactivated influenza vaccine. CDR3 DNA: TGCAGTGCTAGAGCGCCCGGACCCTCTACGCAGTATTTT. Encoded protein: CSARAPGPSTQYF.